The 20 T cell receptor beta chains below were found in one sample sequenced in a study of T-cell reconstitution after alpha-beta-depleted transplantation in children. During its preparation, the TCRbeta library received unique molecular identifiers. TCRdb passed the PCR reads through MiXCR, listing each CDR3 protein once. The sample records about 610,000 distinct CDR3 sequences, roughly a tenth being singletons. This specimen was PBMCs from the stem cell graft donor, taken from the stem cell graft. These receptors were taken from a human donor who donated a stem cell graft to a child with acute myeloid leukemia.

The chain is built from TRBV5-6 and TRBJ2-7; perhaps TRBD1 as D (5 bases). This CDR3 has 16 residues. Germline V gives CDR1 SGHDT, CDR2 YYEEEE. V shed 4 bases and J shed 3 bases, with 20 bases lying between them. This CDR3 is CASSVLRQLPHYEQYF. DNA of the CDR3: TGTGCCAGCAGCGTCCTCCGACAGCTACCCCACTACGAGCAGTACTTC.

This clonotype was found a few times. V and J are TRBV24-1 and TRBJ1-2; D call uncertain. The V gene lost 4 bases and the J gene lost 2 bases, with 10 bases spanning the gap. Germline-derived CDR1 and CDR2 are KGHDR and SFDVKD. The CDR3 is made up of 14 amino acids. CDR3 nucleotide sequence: TGTGCCACCAGTGAGCCTCCCGGGAACTATGGCTACACCTTC. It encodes CATSEPPGNYGYTF.

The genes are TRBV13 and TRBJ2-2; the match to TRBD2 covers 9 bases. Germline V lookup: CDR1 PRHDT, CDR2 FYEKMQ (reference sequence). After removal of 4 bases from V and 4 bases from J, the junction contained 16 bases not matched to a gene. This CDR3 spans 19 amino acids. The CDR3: CASSSSTSGPTLFTGELFF. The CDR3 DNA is TGTGCCAGCAGCTCTTCGACTAGCGGACCTACTTTGTTCACCGGGGAGCTGTTTTTT.

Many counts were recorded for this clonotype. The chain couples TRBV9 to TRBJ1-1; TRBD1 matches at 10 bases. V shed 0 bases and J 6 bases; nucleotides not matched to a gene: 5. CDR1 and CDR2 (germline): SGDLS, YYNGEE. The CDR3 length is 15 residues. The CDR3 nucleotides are TGTGCCAGCAGCGTAGCGGGACAGGGGAAGTCTGAAGCTTTCTTT. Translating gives CASSVAGQGKSEAFF.

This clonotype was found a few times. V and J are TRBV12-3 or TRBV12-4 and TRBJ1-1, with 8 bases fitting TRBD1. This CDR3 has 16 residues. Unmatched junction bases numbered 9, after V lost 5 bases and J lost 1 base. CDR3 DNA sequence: TGTGCCAGCAGTGCCACCGCCGGGACAGGGAACACTGAAGCTTTCTTT. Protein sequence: CASSATAGTGNTEAFF.

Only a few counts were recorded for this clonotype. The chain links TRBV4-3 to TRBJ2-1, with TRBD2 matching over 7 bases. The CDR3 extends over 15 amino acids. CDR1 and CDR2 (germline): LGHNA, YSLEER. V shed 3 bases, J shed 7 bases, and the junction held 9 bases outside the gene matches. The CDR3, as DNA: TGCGCCAGCAGCCATGGGACTACTAAGGGAAATGAGCAGTTCTTC. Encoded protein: CASSHGTTKGNEQFF.

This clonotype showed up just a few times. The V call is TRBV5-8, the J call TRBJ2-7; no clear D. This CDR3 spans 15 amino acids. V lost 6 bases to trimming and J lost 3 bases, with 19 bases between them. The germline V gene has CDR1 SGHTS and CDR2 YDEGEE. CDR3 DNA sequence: TGTGCCAGCATCCTAGGACCAGACCCCGGCTACGAGCAGTACTTC. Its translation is CASILGPDPGYEQYF.

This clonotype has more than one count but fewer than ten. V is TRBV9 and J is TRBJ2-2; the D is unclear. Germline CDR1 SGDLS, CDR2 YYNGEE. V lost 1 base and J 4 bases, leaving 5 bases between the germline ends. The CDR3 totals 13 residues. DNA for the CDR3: TGTGCCAGCAGCGTATACAGCACCGGGGAGCTGTTTTTT. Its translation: CASSVYSTGELFF. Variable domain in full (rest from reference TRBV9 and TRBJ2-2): DSGVTQTPKHLITATGQRVTLRCSPRSGDLSVYWYQQSLDQGLQFLIQYYNGEERAKGNILERFSAQQFPDLHSELNLSSLELGDSALYFCASSVYSTGELFFGEGSRLTVL.

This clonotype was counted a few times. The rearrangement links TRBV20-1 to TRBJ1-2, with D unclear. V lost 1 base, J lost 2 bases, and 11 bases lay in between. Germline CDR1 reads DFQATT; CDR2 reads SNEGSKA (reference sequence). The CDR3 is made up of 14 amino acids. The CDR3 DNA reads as TGCAGTGCTAGAGTTTTTACAGTCAACTATGGCTACACCTTC. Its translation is CSARVFTVNYGYTF.

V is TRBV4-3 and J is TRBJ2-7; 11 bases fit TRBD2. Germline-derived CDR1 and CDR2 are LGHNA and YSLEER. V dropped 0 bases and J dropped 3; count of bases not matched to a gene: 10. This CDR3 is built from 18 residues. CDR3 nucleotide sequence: TGCGCCAGCAGCCAAGAAAGACTAGCGGGGACCTCTATCTACGAGCAGTACTTC. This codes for CASSQERLAGTSIYEQYF.

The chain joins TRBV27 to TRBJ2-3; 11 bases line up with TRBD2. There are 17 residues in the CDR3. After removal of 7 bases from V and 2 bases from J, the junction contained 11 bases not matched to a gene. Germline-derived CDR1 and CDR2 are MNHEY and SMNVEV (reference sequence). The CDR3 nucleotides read TGTGCCAGCACTAGCCTTAGCGGGAGGGGCCCCACAGATACGCAGTATTTT. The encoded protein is CASTSLSGRGPTDTQYF.

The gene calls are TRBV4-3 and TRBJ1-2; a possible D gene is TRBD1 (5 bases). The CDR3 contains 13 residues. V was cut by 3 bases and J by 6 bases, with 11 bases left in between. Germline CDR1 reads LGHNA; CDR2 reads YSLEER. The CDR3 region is CASSQGVQDGYTF. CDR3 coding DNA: TGCGCCAGCAGCCAGGGGGTGCAGGATGGCTACACCTTC.

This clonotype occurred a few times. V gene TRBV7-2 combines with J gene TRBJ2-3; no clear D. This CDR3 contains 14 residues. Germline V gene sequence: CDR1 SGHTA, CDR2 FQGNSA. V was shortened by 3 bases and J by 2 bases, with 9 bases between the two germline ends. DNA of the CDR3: TGTGCCAGCAGCTTTTCAAAGCCCACAGATACGCAGTATTTT. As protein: CASSFSKPTDTQYF. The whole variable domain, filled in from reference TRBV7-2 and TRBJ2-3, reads GAGVSQSPSNKVTEKGKDVELRCDPISGHTALYWYRQSLGQGLEFLIYFQGNSAPDKSGLPSDRFSAERTGGSVSTLTIQRTQQEDSAVYLCASSFSKPTDTQYFGPGTRLTVL.

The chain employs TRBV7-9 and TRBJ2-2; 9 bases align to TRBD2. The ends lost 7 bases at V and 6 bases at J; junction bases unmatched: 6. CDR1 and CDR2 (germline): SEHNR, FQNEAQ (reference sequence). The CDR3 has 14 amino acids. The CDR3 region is CASKAGGPPGELFF. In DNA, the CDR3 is TGTGCCAGCAAAGCGGGAGGTCCCCCCGGGGAGCTGTTTTTT.

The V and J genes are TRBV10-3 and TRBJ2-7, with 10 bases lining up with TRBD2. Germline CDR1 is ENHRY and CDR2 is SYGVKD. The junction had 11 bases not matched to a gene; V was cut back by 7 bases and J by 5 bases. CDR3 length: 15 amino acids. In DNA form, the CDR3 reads TGTGCCATCAACCCTAGCGGGAGAATAATGGACGAGCAGTACTTC. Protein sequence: CAINPSGRIMDEQYF.

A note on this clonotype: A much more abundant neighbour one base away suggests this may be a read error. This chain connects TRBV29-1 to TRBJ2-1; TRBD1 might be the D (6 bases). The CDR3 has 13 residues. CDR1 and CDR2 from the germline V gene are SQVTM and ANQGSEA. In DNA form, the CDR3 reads TGCAGCGTACAGGGTCGAGAAGACAATAAGCAGTTCTTC. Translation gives CSVQGREDNKQFF.

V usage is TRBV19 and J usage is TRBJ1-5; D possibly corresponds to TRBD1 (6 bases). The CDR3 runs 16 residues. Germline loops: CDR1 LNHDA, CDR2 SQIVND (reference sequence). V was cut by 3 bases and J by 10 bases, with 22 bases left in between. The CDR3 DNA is TGTGCCAGTAGTATTAAGGGGGGCGCGTATCTTGAACCCCAGCATTTT. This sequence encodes CASSIKGGAYLEPQHF.

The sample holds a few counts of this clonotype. Here the CDR3 DNA reads TGTGCCACCAGCAGAGACCCTAAGAATGAGCAGTTCTTC. This sequence encodes CATSRDPKNEQFF. The rearrangement links TRBV15 to TRBJ2-1; D ambiguous. The V and J ends lost 0 bases and 7 bases respectively, with 7 bases between them. Germline values: CDR1 LNHNV, CDR2 YYDKDF (reference sequence). The CDR3 runs to 13 residues.

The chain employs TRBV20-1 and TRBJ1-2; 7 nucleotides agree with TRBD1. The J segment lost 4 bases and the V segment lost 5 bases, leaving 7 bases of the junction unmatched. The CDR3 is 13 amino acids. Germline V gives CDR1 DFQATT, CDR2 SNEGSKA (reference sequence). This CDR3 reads CSAEPGQIYGYTF. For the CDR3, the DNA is TGCAGTGCTGAGCCGGGACAGATCTATGGCTACACCTTC.

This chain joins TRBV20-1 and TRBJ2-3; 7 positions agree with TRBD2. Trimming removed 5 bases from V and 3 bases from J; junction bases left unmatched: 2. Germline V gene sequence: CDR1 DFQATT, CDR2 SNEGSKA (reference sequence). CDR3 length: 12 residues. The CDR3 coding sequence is TGCAGTGCTCATAGCGGGACAGATACGCAGTATTTT. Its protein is CSAHSGTDTQYF.